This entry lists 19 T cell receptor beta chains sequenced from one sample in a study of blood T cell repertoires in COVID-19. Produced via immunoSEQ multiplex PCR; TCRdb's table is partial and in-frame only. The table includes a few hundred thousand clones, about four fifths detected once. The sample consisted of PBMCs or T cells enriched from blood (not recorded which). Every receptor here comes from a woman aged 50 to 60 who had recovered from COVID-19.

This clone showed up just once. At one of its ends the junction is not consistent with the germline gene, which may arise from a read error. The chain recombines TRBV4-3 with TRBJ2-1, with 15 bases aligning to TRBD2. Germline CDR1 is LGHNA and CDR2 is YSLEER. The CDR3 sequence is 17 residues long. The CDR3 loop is CASSQGLAGGPGNEQFF. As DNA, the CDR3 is TGCGCCAGCAGTCAAGGACTAGCGGGGGGGCCCGGCAATGAGCAGTTCTTC.

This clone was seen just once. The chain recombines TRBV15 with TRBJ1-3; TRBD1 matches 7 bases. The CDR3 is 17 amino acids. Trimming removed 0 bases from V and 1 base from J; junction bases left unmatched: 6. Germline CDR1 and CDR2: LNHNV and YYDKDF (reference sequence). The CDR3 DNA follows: TGTGCCACCAGCAGAGATTTCGGGACAGAATCTGGAAACACCATATATTTT. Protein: CATSRDFGTESGNTIYF.

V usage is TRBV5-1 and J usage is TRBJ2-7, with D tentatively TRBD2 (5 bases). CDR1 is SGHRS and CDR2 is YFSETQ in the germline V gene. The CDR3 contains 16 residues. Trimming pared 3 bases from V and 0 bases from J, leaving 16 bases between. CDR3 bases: TGCGCCAGCAGCTCTGGGGTAGCGTCGAGCTCCTACGAGCAGTACTTC. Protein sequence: CASSSGVASSSYEQYF.

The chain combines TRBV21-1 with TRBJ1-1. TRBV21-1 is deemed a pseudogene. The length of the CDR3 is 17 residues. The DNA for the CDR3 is TGTGCCAGCAGCAAAGGCGGGACGCAGCAGTCGAACACTGAAGCTTTCTTT. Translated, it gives CASSKGGTQQSNTEAFF.

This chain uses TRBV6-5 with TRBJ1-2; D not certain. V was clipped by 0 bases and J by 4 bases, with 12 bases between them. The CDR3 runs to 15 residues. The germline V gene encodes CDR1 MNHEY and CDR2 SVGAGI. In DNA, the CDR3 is TGTGCCAGCAGTTACTCGATTCGAGGGTCCTATGGCTACACCTTC. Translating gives CASSYSIRGSYGYTF.

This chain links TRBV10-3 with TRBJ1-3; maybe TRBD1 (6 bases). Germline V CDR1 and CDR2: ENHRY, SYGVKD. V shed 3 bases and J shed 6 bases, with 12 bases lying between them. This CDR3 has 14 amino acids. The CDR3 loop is CAISDRGFSNTIYF. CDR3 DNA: TGTGCCATCAGTGACAGGGGCTTCTCAAACACCATATATTTT.

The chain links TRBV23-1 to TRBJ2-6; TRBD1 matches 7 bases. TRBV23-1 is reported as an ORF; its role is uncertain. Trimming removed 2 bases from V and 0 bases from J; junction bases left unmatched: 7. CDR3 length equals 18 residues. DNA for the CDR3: TGCGCCAGCAGTCAAGGACAGGCTAAACACTCTGGGGCCAACGTCCTGACTTTC. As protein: CASSQGQAKHSGANVLTF.

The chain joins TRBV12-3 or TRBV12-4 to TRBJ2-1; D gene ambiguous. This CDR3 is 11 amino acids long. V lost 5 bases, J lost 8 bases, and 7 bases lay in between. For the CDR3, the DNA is TGTGCCAGCAGTAAAGCATATGAGCAGTTCTTC. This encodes CASSKAYEQFF.

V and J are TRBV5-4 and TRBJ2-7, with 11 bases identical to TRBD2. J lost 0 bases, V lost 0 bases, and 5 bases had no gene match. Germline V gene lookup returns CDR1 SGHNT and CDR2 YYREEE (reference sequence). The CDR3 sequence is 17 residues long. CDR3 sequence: CASSLAASGRPSYEQYF. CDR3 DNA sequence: TGTGCCAGCAGCTTGGCGGCTAGCGGGAGGCCCTCCTACGAGCAGTACTTC.

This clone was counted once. CDR3 sequence reads: CASSLQGVNTEAFF. Written as DNA, the CDR3 is TGTGCCAGCAGCCTACAGGGAGTTAACACTGAAGCTTTCTTT. J is TRBJ1-1 and V is TRBV6-6, with a possible D match to TRBD1 (6 bases). Trimming stripped 6 bases from V and 2 bases from J, with 13 bases between. CDR1 and CDR2 from the germline V gene are MNHNY and SVGAGI (reference sequence). There are 14 residues in the CDR3.

The CDR3 is CASSRDNFYEQYF. CDR3 sequence (DNA): TGTGCCAGCAGTAGGGACAACTTCTACGAGCAGTACTTC. The chain has TRBV6-5 and TRBJ2-7, with TRBD1 as a possible D gene (6 bases). This CDR3 contains 13 residues. Germline CDR1 is MNHEY and CDR2 is SVGAGI. The ends were cut back, 5 bases at V and 3 bases at J, with 11 bases in the middle.

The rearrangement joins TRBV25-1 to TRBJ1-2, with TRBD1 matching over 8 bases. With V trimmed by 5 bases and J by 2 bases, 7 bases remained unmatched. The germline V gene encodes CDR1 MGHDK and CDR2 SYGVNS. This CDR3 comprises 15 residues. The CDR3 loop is CASSPRGDRNYGYTF. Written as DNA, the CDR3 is TGTGCCAGCAGTCCCCGGGGGGACAGGAACTATGGCTACACCTTC.

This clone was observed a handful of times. The CDR3 DNA reads TGTGCCAGCAGCTTCGGAGCGACTGAAGCTTTCTTT. Protein sequence: CASSFGATEAFF. The chain carries TRBV13 and TRBJ1-1; D call uncertain. Germline V gene sequence: CDR1 PRHDT, CDR2 FYEKMQ (reference sequence). V dropped 3 bases and J dropped 5 bases, with 7 bases sitting between them. The CDR3 has 12 residues. Filled out from reference TRBV13 and TRBJ1-1, the complete variable domain reads AAGVIQSPRHLIKEKRETATLKCYPIPRHDTVYWYQQGPGQDPQFLISFYEKMQSDKGSIPDRFSAQQFSDYHSELNMSSLELGDSALYFCASSFGATEAFFGQGTRLTVV.

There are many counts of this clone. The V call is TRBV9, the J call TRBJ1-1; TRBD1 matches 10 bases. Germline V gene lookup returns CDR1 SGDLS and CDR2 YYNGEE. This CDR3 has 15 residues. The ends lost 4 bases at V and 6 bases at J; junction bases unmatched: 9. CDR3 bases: TGTGCCAGCAGCCCCCGCCGGGACAGGGGATCTGAAGCTTTCTTT. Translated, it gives CASSPRRDRGSEAFF.

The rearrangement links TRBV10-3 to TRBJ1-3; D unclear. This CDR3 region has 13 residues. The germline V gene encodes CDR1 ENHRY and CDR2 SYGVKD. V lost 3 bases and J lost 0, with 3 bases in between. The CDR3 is CAISDISGNTIYF. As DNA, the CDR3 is TGTGCCATCAGTGATATCTCTGGAAACACCATATATTTT.

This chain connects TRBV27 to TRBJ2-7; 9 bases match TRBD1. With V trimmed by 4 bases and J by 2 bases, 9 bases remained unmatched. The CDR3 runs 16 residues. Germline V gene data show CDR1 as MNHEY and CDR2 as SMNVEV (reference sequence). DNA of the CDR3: TGTGCCAGCAGTTCGCGTTGGGGACAGGGTCCCTACGAGCAGTACTTC. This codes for CASSSRWGQGPYEQYF.

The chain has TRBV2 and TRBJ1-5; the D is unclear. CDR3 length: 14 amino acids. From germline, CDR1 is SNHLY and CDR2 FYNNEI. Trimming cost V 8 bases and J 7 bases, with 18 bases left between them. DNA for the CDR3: TGTGCCAGCTCCGCGGCGGGAGGGCGGCAGCCCCAGCATTTT. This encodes CASSAAGGRQPQHF.

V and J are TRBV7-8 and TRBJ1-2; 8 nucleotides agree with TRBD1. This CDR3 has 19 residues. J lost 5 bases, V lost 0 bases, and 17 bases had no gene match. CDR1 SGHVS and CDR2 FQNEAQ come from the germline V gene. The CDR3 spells CASSLAVPLQGVNLYGYTF. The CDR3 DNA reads TGTGCCAGCAGCTTAGCGGTCCCTTTACAGGGGGTTAACCTATATGGCTACACCTTC.

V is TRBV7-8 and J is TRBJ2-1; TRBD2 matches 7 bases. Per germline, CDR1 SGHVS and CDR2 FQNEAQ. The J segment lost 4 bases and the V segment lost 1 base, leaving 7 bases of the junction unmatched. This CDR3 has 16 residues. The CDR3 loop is CASSLGSGIAYNEQFF. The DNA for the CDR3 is TGTGCCAGCAGCTTAGGGAGCGGGATAGCATACAATGAGCAGTTCTTC.